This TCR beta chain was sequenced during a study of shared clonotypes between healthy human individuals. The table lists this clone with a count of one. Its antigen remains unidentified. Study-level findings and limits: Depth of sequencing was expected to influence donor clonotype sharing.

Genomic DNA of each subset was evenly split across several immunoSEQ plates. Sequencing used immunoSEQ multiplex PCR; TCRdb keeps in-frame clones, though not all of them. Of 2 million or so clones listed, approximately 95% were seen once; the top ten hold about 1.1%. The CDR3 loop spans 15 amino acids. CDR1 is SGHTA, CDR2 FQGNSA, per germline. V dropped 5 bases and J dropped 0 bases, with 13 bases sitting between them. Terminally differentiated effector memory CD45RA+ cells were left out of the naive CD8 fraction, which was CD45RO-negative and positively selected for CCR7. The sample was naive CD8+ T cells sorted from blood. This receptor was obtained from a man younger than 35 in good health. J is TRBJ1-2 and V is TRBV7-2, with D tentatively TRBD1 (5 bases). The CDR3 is CASSPPGGANYGYTF. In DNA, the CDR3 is TGTGCCAGCAGCCCCCCCGGGGGAGCTAACTATGGCTACACCTTC.